These 9 T cell receptor beta chains were sequenced from one sample in a study of cytomegalovirus exposure and HLA in healthy donors. In the PCR, 60 Vbeta and 13 Jbeta primers were used. The method was immunoSEQ multiplex PCR; TCRdb's version includes in-frame clones alone and lacks a portion of them. The sample holds some 190,000 clones; roughly 73% are singletons and the top ten take roughly 2.1%. The sequenced material came from PBMCs. The source of these receptors is a woman between 25 and 40 years old in good health and CMV-seropositive.

On this clone itself: Within the sample, other DNA sequences also encode this same CDR3. The chain employs TRBV10-3 and TRBJ1-5; D is undetermined. Germline V gives CDR1 ENHRY, CDR2 SYGVKD. CDR3 length: 14 residues. The V end was cut by 2 bases, the J end by 1 base, with 6 bases between. CDR3 in DNA: TGTGCCATCAGTGAGGGTAGAAGCAATCAGCCCCAGCATTTT. This gives the protein CAISEGRSNQPQHF.

Only one count was recorded for this clone. The chain combines TRBV4-1 with TRBJ2-5, with D uncertain. CDR1 is MGHRA, CDR2 YSYEKL, per germline. V dropped 0 bases and J dropped 5 bases, with 13 bases sitting between them. The CDR3 is made up of 15 amino acids. The CDR3 is CASSQEILLRETQYF. The CDR3 DNA reads TGCGCCAGCAGCCAAGAGATCCTACTTCGGGAGACCCAGTACTTC.

The chain joins TRBV5-5 to TRBJ2-5, with TRBD1 as a possible D gene (6 bases). The CDR3 has 15 residues. V was cut by 6 bases and J by 5 bases, with 20 bases left in between. From germline, CDR1 is SGHKS and CDR2 YYEKEE (reference sequence). The CDR3 protein is CASILAGARTETQYF. In DNA form, the CDR3 reads TGTGCCAGCATCCTGGCAGGGGCGCGGACGGAGACCCAGTACTTC.

V and J are TRBV28 and TRBJ1-1, with unresolved D. With 6 bases removed from V and 4 bases from J, the gap between germline ends came to 9 bases. This CDR3 region has 12 residues. The germline V gene encodes CDR1 MDHEN and CDR2 SYDVKM. CDR3 nucleotides: TGTGCCAGCAGCCCCCCCAGCACTGAAGCTTTCTTT. Amino acid sequence: CASSPPSTEAFF.

In this sample, this clone turned up a few times. The chain has TRBV2 and TRBJ1-1; a weak D match, TRBD1 (5 bases). The CDR3 contains 13 residues. Germline-derived CDR1 and CDR2 are SNHLY and FYNNEI. Trimming took 4 bases from V and 8 from J, leaving 14 bases between them. The CDR3: CASSVQGGEEAFF. DNA of the CDR3: TGTGCCAGCAGTGTCCAGGGCGGTGAGGAAGCTTTCTTT.

V is TRBV28 and J is TRBJ2-7, with D possibly matching TRBD1 (6 bases). Germline CDR1 and CDR2: MDHEN and SYDVKM. V dropped 2 bases and J dropped 7 bases, with 9 bases sitting between them. There are 12 residues in the CDR3. For the CDR3, the DNA is TGTGCCAGCAGTTTAAGGGGGAATGAGCAGTACTTC. Its protein product is CASSLRGNEQYF. Complete variable domain (other parts from reference TRBV28 and TRBJ2-7): DVKVTQSSRYLVKRTGEKVFLECVQDMDHENMFWYRQDPGLGLRLIYFSYDVKMKEKGDIPEGYSVSREKKERFSLILESASTNQTSMYLCASSLRGNEQYFGPGTRLTVT.

This chain joins TRBV6-5 and TRBJ2-1; 8 nucleotides match TRBD1. Germline V gives CDR1 MNHEY, CDR2 SVGAGI. This CDR3 region has 14 residues. Trimming at V came to 10 bases and at J to 5 bases, leaving 10 bases not matched to a gene. CDR3 loop: CATLYRGVNNEQFF. The DNA of the CDR3 is TGTGCCACCTTGTACAGGGGGGTAAACAATGAGCAGTTCTTC.

The table lists this clone with a count of one. The V call is TRBV6-1, the J call TRBJ2-3; D remains unclear. The germline CDR1 and CDR2 sequences are MNHNS and SASEGT. CDR3 length: 11 amino acids. The V end was cut by 6 bases, the J end by 5 bases, with 6 bases between. The CDR3 loop reads CASRAGDTQYF. The DNA of the CDR3 is TGTGCCAGCAGAGCTGGAGATACGCAGTATTTT.

The CDR3 DNA sequence: TGTGCCACCAGCAGAGCTCCCGGGGAGCAGTTCTTC. Translating it yields CATSRAPGEQFF. This sequence joins TRBV15 and TRBJ2-1; the D is unclear. V gave up 1 base and J gave up 10 bases, with 8 bases separating them. The V gene's germline CDR1 is LNHNV and CDR2 YYDKDF (reference sequence). The CDR3 consists of 12 residues.